Listed here are 27 T cell receptor beta chains from one sample, sequenced in a study of OX40 agonist ivuxolimab in advanced cancers. Assay used: immunoSEQ multiplex PCR; TCRdb lists only in-frame clones, some missing. The sample contains fewer than 60,000 clones, around 80% of which appear only once. This sample comprised CD4+ or CD8+ T cells sorted from blood, obtained in a trial of the OX40 agonist ivuxolimab. These TCRs come from an adult with an advanced solid tumor such as melanoma, head and neck, liver or kidney cancer.

This clone was picked up one time. V usage is TRBV6-5 and J usage is TRBJ1-1, with D perhaps matching TRBD1 (5 bases). The CDR3 length is 14 residues. Germline V CDR1 and CDR2: MNHEY, SVGAGI. Between the trimmed V and J ends, which lost 7 bases and 5 bases, there was a span of 17 bases. This CDR3 reads CASIPPGSFTEAFF. The CDR3 DNA reads TGTGCCAGCATCCCACCAGGGTCGTTTACTGAAGCTTTCTTT.

This clone appeared once. The V call is TRBV30, the J call TRBJ2-7; TRBD2 aligns across 9 bases. The V gene end was trimmed by 3 bases and the J gene end by 7 bases; junction bases not matched to a gene: 7. Per germline, CDR1 GTSNPN and CDR2 SVGIG (reference sequence). The CDR3 consists of 13 residues. As DNA, the CDR3 is TGTGCCTGGAGGCGGGGGGGTCCGCGGGAGCAGTACTTC. As protein: CAWRRGGPREQYF.

Judged by abundance, this clone is medium-sized. The chain employs TRBV19 and TRBJ2-7, with 7 bases aligning to TRBD1. J lost 3 bases, V lost 1 base, and 9 bases had no gene match. This CDR3 spans 16 amino acids. Germline assignment: CDR1 LNHDA and CDR2 SQIVND (reference sequence). CDR3: CASSIVRGQASYEQYF. The CDR3 DNA follows: TGTGCCAGTAGTATAGTGAGGGGGCAAGCAAGCTACGAGCAGTACTTC.

The chain is built from TRBV5-4 and TRBJ2-2; 8 nucleotides align to TRBD2. Germline values: CDR1 SGHNT, CDR2 YYREEE (reference sequence). Trimming removed 4 bases from V and 1 base from J; junction bases left unmatched: 12. This CDR3 is built from 18 residues. The CDR3 loop reads CASSPRGLAGLNTGELFF. In DNA, the CDR3 is TGTGCCAGCAGCCCCCGGGGGCTAGCGGGCCTGAACACCGGGGAGCTGTTTTTT.

V and J are TRBV7-2 and TRBJ1-3; D is ambiguous. Looked up from germline, CDR1 is SGHTA and CDR2 is FQGNSA. The V end was cut by 1 base, the J end by 3 bases, with 7 bases between. CDR3 length equals 14 residues. CDR3 DNA sequence: TGTGCCAGCAGCTTAGGCAGCTATGGAAACACCATATATTTT. This gives the protein CASSLGSYGNTIYF.

This chain links TRBV30 with TRBJ2-2; D not certain. This CDR3 has 14 amino acids. Per the germline V gene, CDR1 is GTSNPN and CDR2 is SVGIG (reference sequence). V was trimmed by 4 bases and J by 6 bases, leaving 15 bases between them. As DNA, the CDR3 is TGTGCCTGGACGGCCCTGAATACAGCCGGGGAGCTGTTTTTT. Its protein product is CAWTALNTAGELFF.

The chain uses TRBV4-3 and TRBJ1-6; D uncertain. CDR1 and CDR2 from the germline V gene are LGHNA and YSLEER. V was shortened by 0 bases and J by 14 bases, with 17 bases between the two germline ends. The CDR3 spans 15 residues. The CDR3 reads CASSQELRYGMALHF. The CDR3 region has the DNA TGCGCCAGCAGCCAAGAGCTCAGGTACGGGATGGCCCTCCACTTT.

This sequence joins TRBV19 and TRBJ1-1; D may be TRBD1 (5 bases). This CDR3 spans 14 amino acids. Germline lookup yields CDR1 LNHDA and CDR2 SQIVND (reference sequence). V was cut by 6 bases and J by 0 bases, with 11 bases left in between. This chain's CDR3 is CASRPGRLNTEAFF. Written as DNA, the CDR3 is TGTGCCAGTAGGCCGGGACGGCTGAACACTGAAGCTTTCTTT.

This clone was found once. The V call is TRBV5-4, the J call TRBJ1-3; D possibly corresponds to TRBD1 (5 bases). Per the germline V gene, CDR1 is SGHNT and CDR2 is YYREEE (reference sequence). The CDR3 contains 15 residues. V lost 3 bases and J 0 bases, leaving 10 bases between the germline ends. CDR3 coding DNA: TGTGCCAGCAGCTGGGGACGGAACTCTGGAAACACCATATATTTT. It is translated as CASSWGRNSGNTIYF. The whole variable domain, remainder taken from reference TRBV5-4 and TRBJ1-3, is ETGVTQSPTHLIKTRGQQVTLRCSSQSGHNTVSWYQQALGQGPQFIFQYYREEENGRGNFPPRFSGLQFPNYSSELNVNALELDDSALYLCASSWGRNSGNTIYFGEGSWLTVV.

This chain joins TRBV5-4 and TRBJ1-2; TRBD1 is a possible D gene (6 bases). Trimming left V 1 base short and J 7 bases short, with 14 bases between. This CDR3 has 14 residues. CDR1 and CDR2 (germline): SGHNT, YYREEE (reference sequence). The CDR3 sequence: CASSLKTGWRGYTF. CDR3 DNA sequence: TGTGCCAGCAGCTTGAAAACAGGGTGGCGTGGCTACACCTTC.

V usage is TRBV6-5 and J usage is TRBJ2-2, with 9 nucleotides matching TRBD2. With V trimmed by 6 bases and J by 1 base, 0 bases remained unmatched. The CDR3 extends over 14 amino acids. CDR1 MNHEY and CDR2 SVGAGI come from the germline V gene. CDR3 sequence reads: CASRTSGNTGELFF. For the CDR3, the DNA is TGTGCCAGCAGGACTAGCGGGAACACCGGGGAGCTGTTTTTT.

The chain employs TRBV18 and TRBJ1-3; D not resolved. CDR1 is KGHSH and CDR2 is LQKENI in the germline V gene. V lost 2 bases and J lost 0, with 8 bases in between. The CDR3 loop spans 15 amino acids. CDR3 in amino acids: CASSPSGISGNTIYF. The CDR3 DNA reads TGTGCCAGCTCACCATCAGGAATCTCTGGAAACACCATATATTTT.

DNA for the CDR3: TGTGCCACCAGCAGACTATTACCGGGACTAGGTAACACCGGGGAGCTGTTTTTT. The encoded protein is CATSRLLPGLGNTGELFF. V and J are TRBV15 and TRBJ2-2; 8 nucleotides match TRBD2. Germline V gene sequence: CDR1 LNHNV, CDR2 YYDKDF (reference sequence). Trimming cost V 2 bases and J 2 bases; bases outside gene matches: 10. The CDR3 totals 18 residues.

The chain couples TRBV15 to TRBJ1-4; D is ambiguous. Germline V lookup: CDR1 LNHNV, CDR2 YYDKDF (reference sequence). The V end lost 0 bases, the J end lost 5 bases, and 10 bases lay between the germline ends. The CDR3 is made up of 15 amino acids. The CDR3 region is CATSRDTQLNEKLFF. CDR3 sequence (DNA): TGTGCCACCAGCAGAGATACGCAGTTAAATGAAAAACTGTTTTTT.

The chain carries TRBV5-1 and TRBJ2-7, with D perhaps matching TRBD1 (6 bases). Per the germline V gene, CDR1 is SGHRS and CDR2 is YFSETQ. Trimming removed 2 bases at V and 3 bases at J, with 9 bases between. The CDR3 is 13 residues long. This chain's CDR3 is CASSFTGNYEQYF. The CDR3 bases are TGCGCCAGCAGCTTCACAGGGAACTACGAGCAGTACTTC.

The chain combines TRBV27 with TRBJ2-3, with no clear D. The germline V gene has CDR1 MNHEY and CDR2 SMNVEV (reference sequence). The CDR3 has 15 amino acids. V lost 6 bases and J lost 4, with 17 bases in between. The chain's CDR3 is CASSLRVSSADTQYF. As DNA, the CDR3 is TGTGCCAGCAGCCTTAGGGTTTCGAGCGCAGATACGCAGTATTTT.

V gene TRBV2 combines with J gene TRBJ1-1; D gene uncertain. Trimming left V 4 bases short and J 11 bases short, with 11 bases between. The CDR3 length is 11 residues. The germline gives CDR1 SNHLY, CDR2 FYNNEI. DNA of the CDR3: TGTGCCAGCAGTGGTCATATTGAGGCTTTCTTT. Residues: CASSGHIEAFF.

The chain is built from TRBV7-2 and TRBJ2-4; D not resolved. The CDR3 is made up of 13 amino acids. CDR1 SGHTA and CDR2 FQGNSA come from the germline V gene. V was trimmed by 6 bases and J by 4 bases, leaving 10 bases between them. The CDR3 DNA sequence: TGTGCCAGCAGTTCTCAGGCGAAAAACATTCAGTACTTC. It specifies CASSSQAKNIQYF.

The rearrangement joins TRBV18 to TRBJ2-7; TRBD1 might be the D (6 bases). Trimming took 3 bases from V and 5 from J, leaving 17 bases between them. This CDR3 contains 15 residues. Per the germline V gene, CDR1 is KGHSH and CDR2 is LQKENI. The CDR3 loop reads CASSPSQGRGDEQYF. The CDR3 nucleotides read TGTGCCAGCTCACCTTCCCAGGGCAGGGGAGACGAGCAGTACTTC.

The rearrangement links TRBV15 to TRBJ1-3; the match to TRBD1 covers 7 bases. Germline CDR1 reads LNHNV; CDR2 reads YYDKDF (reference sequence). V lost 5 bases and J lost 4; bases outside the gene matches: 8. CDR3 length: 15 amino acids. CDR3 sequence (DNA): TGTGCCACCAGCGCTCAGACAGGGCGCGGAAACACCATATATTTT. Translating it yields CATSAQTGRGNTIYF.

V usage is TRBV9 and J usage is TRBJ2-1; 8 nucleotides agree with TRBD2. Germline trimming cut 0 bases from V and 5 bases from J; bases unmatched to any gene: 4. Germline CDR1 and CDR2: SGDLS and YYNGEE. This CDR3 is built from 15 residues. The CDR3: CASSVDGRADNEQFF. As DNA, the CDR3 is TGTGCCAGCAGCGTAGACGGGAGGGCCGACAATGAGCAGTTCTTC. The whole variable domain, remainder taken from reference TRBV9 and TRBJ2-1, is DSGVTQTPKHLITATGQRVTLRCSPRSGDLSVYWYQQSLDQGLQFLIQYYNGEERAKGNILERFSAQQFPDLHSELNLSSLELGDSALYFCASSVDGRADNEQFFGPGTRLTVL.

The chain carries TRBV19 and TRBJ1-1; D is perhaps TRBD1 (6 bases). Trimming removed 5 bases from V and 4 bases from J, with 14 bases in between. The CDR3 extends over 14 amino acids. From germline, CDR1 is LNHDA and CDR2 SQIVND (reference sequence). The DNA for the CDR3 is TGTGCCAGTAGTGTGGACGGGGGCGGCACTGAAGCTTTCTTT. Residues: CASSVDGGGTEAFF.

The chain links TRBV7-3 to TRBJ2-1; maybe TRBD2 (6 bases). Germline CDR1 and CDR2: SGHTA and FQGTGA. The V gene lost 3 bases and the J gene lost 8 bases, with 17 bases spanning the gap. CDR3 length: 15 amino acids. Here the CDR3 reads CASSLRGGIEYEQFF. CDR3 DNA sequence: TGTGCCAGCAGCTTGAGGGGCGGGATCGAGTATGAGCAGTTCTTC.

The chain links TRBV7-3 to TRBJ2-5, with D perhaps TRBD1 or TRBD2 (6 bases each). Germline CDR1 is SGHTA and CDR2 is FQGTGA. The CDR3 is 13 residues long. Trimming took 0 bases from V and 9 from J, leaving 11 bases between them. CDR3 DNA sequence: TGTGCCAGCAGCTTAACTGGGGGCGGGGCCCAGTACTTC. Translation gives CASSLTGGGAQYF.

The chain joins TRBV27 to TRBJ1-4, with 7 bases aligning to TRBD1. V was clipped by 6 bases and J by 2 bases; unmatched bases: 6. Germline values: CDR1 MNHEY, CDR2 SMNVEV (reference sequence). This CDR3 comprises 15 residues. CDR3 protein: CASSFLTGTNEKLFF. CDR3 DNA: TGTGCCAGCAGCTTCCTGACAGGGACTAATGAAAAACTGTTTTTT.

The chain couples TRBV7-8 to TRBJ2-2; possibly TRBD2 for D (6 bases). V lost 2 bases and J lost 5, with 9 bases in between. This CDR3 is 14 amino acids long. In germline, CDR1 is SGHVS, CDR2 FQNEAQ. The DNA for the CDR3 is TGTGCCAGCAGCTTACGGAGGGTAACCGGGGAGCTGTTTTTT. Translated, it gives CASSLRRVTGELFF.

The rearrangement links TRBV6-6 to TRBJ2-7; D possibly uses TRBD1 or TRBD2 (6 bases each). Per the germline V gene, CDR1 is MNHNY and CDR2 is SVGAGI (reference sequence). Trimming removed 4 bases at V and 2 bases at J, with 12 bases between. This CDR3 contains 14 residues. The CDR3 DNA reads TGTGCCAGCAGTTTAATAGGGGGGACCTACGAGCAGTACTTC. Translation: CASSLIGGTYEQYF.